A single T cell receptor beta chain is shown here with its context. Germline values: CDR1 DFQATT, CDR2 SNEGSKA (reference sequence). Trimming stripped 0 bases from V and 0 bases from J, with 14 bases between. The CDR3 totals 17 residues. These data originate in a study of T cell repertoires in cytomegalovirus infection. TCRdb used MiXCR to reprocess the reads, holding one entry per CDR3 protein. Seen here are approximately 550,000 distinct CDR3 sequences, approximately 16% observed once, and the top ten hold roughly a quarter. Sequenced input: CD8+ T cells from PBMCs. The TCR was taken from a human donor in good health (CMV status not recorded). Some clones in this sample may be carry-over from other donors' samples. The genes are TRBV20-1 and TRBJ1-4; no firm D call. CDR3 loop: CSARERPPTATNEKLFF. The CDR3 DNA reads as TGCAGTGCTAGAGAACGACCCCCGACCGCAACTAATGAAAAACTGTTTTTT.